Below, 27 T cell receptor beta chains from the same sample are listed, as sequenced in a study of regulatory T cells in long-lasting Graves disease. Regarding time point: persistent/refractory GD, antithyroid drugs over 5 years with positive TRAb. RNA extracted from PBMCs served as the sequencing template. CDR3 regions were amplified by Arm-PCR using iRepertoire HTBI primers to build TCR beta libraries. In TCRdb, the multiplex PCR reads were re-called with MiXCR into one record per CDR3 protein. This sample has over 650,000 distinct CDR3 sequences, with 25% to 35% found just once. Material: peripheral blood mononuclear cells (PBMCs), obtained when the disease was refractory, from a patient treated with antithyroid drugs. These receptor sequences come from a female donor with Graves disease.

The chain carries TRBV6-1 and TRBJ1-5; the D gene is possibly TRBD1 (5 bases). V was trimmed by 6 bases and J by 4 bases, leaving 25 bases between them. The CDR3 is 18 amino acids. Germline CDR1 and CDR2: MNHNS and SASEGT. The CDR3 coding sequence is TGTGCCAGCAGCCAAGACTGGTACGGGGGAGAAGGGAATCAGCCCCAGCATTTT. It is translated as CASSQDWYGGEGNQPQHF.

This clonotype was counted at least ten times. The chain has TRBV20-1 and TRBJ1-2; TRBD1 matches at 11 bases. V was clipped by 6 bases and J by 7 bases; unmatched bases: 4. CDR1 and CDR2 from the germline V gene are DFQATT and SNEGSKA (reference sequence). The CDR3 length is 12 residues. CDR3 DNA: TGCAGTGCCAAGGACAGGGGGCTTGGCTACACCTTC. It codes for CSAKDRGLGYTF.

This clonotype was picked up many times. The chain couples TRBV10-3 to TRBJ1-2; 9 nucleotides agree with TRBD1. Germline V gene sequence: CDR1 ENHRY, CDR2 SYGVKD. V shed 4 bases and J 6 bases; nucleotides not matched to a gene: 0. The CDR3 is made up of 12 amino acids. CDR3 protein: CAISGTGDGYTF. The CDR3 nucleotides read TGTGCCATCAGTGGGACAGGGGATGGCTACACCTTC.

This clonotype was observed at least ten times. V usage is TRBV11-2 and J usage is TRBJ2-2; 7 bases agree with TRBD2. The germline CDR1 and CDR2 sequences are SGHAT and FQNNGV. V gave up 1 base and J gave up 0 bases; unmatched junction bases: 5. There are 17 residues in the CDR3. The CDR3 DNA follows: TGTGCCAGCAGCTTAGCGGGAGGACTCACGAACACCGGGGAGCTGTTTTTT. As protein: CASSLAGGLTNTGELFF.

The rearrangement uses TRBV11-2 and TRBJ1-5; 8 bases agree with TRBD1. The germline V gene encodes CDR1 SGHAT and CDR2 FQNNGV. This CDR3 region has 15 residues. V was pared by 4 bases and J by 3 bases, with 5 bases of the junction left unmatched. The CDR3 DNA sequence: TGTGCCAGCAGCTCTTGGACAGGGCCCAATCAGCCCCAGCATTTT. This codes for CASSSWTGPNQPQHF.

In nucleotides, the CDR3 is TGTGCCACCAAAGAACCCCCCTACGAGCAGTACTTC. As protein: CATKEPPYEQYF. The gene calls are TRBV10-3 and TRBJ2-7; D gene ambiguous. V was clipped by 10 bases and J by 2 bases, with 12 bases between them. CDR3 length: 12 residues. CDR1 is ENHRY, CDR2 SYGVKD, per germline.

This clonotype was detected ten times or more. The CDR3 DNA reads TGTGCCAGCAGCCAGGGGACAGGGGGATTGAACACTGAAGCTTTCTTT. Its protein product is CASSQGTGGLNTEAFF. The chain recombines TRBV14 with TRBJ1-1; 11 positions agree with TRBD1. CDR1 and CDR2 from the germline V gene are SGHDN and FVKESK. With 3 bases clipped from V and 0 bases from J, the junction kept 3 bases outside the gene matches. The CDR3 contains 16 residues.

Concerning this clonotype itself: This could be a read error, since a much larger clone is one nucleotide away. In nucleotides, the CDR3 is TGTGCCAGCAGCTTAGCAGCGGTGGAGACCCAGTACTTC. It translates to CASSLAAVETQYF. The chain employs TRBV11-1 and TRBJ2-5, with D perhaps TRBD2 (5 bases). This CDR3 has 13 residues. The V gene's germline CDR1 is SGHAT and CDR2 FQDESV (reference sequence). The germline V and J ends were trimmed by 0 bases and 5 bases, with 7 bases remaining between them.

This chain connects TRBV19 to TRBJ1-2; weak D call: TRBD1 (6 bases). Trimming removed 2 bases at V and 4 bases at J, with 17 bases between. This CDR3 is built from 16 residues. The germline gives CDR1 LNHDA, CDR2 SQIVND (reference sequence). In nucleotides, the CDR3 is TGTGCCAGTAGTATACCCATAGGGGGATCAACCTATGGCTACACCTTC. It translates to CASSIPIGGSTYGYTF.

This clonotype turned up a few times. This chain connects TRBV20-1 to TRBJ2-7, with D tentatively TRBD2 (6 bases). Trimming removed 7 bases from V and 4 bases from J, with 14 bases in between. The length of the CDR3 is 12 residues. The germline V gene encodes CDR1 DFQATT and CDR2 SNEGSKA (reference sequence). The CDR3 loop reads CSVTSSGYEQYF. DNA for the CDR3: TGCAGTGTGACTAGTTCGGGGTACGAGCAGTACTTC.

J is TRBJ2-7 and V is TRBV9, with D possibly being TRBD1 or TRBD2 (5 bases each). The CDR3 contains 14 residues. CDR1 and CDR2 (germline): SGDLS, YYNGEE. V lost 5 bases, J lost 2 bases, and 14 bases lay in between. This CDR3 is CASSRAGATYEQYF. CDR3 nucleotide sequence: TGTGCCAGCAGTCGTGCCGGGGCCACCTACGAGCAGTACTTC.

This sequence joins TRBV5-1 and TRBJ1-1, with 7 bases identical to TRBD1. The germline V gene encodes CDR1 SGHRS and CDR2 YFSETQ. Trimming cost V 7 bases and J 5 bases; bases outside gene matches: 14. This CDR3 contains 15 residues. This chain's CDR3 is CASFLNRQGVTEAFF. CDR3 coding DNA: TGCGCCAGCTTCCTTAACCGACAGGGTGTAACTGAAGCTTTCTTT.

The chain couples TRBV20-1 to TRBJ2-1; D call uncertain. The CDR3 extends over 13 amino acids. In germline, CDR1 is DFQATT, CDR2 SNEGSKA (reference sequence). The V end was cut by 4 bases, the J end by 5 bases, with 12 bases between. The DNA of the CDR3 is TGCAGTGCTATCAGGCGCGAAAACAATGAGCAGTTCTTC. It translates to CSAIRRENNEQFF.

CDR3 amino acids: CASSSNSNEQFF. In DNA, the CDR3 is TGTGCCAGCTCATCTAACTCCAATGAGCAGTTCTTC. The chain employs TRBV18 and TRBJ2-1; D gene unclear. Per the germline V gene, CDR1 is KGHSH and CDR2 is LQKENI. The CDR3 runs to 12 residues. Trimming took 5 bases from V and 6 from J, leaving 8 bases between them.

The V and J genes are TRBV3-1 and TRBJ2-5; TRBD1 aligns across 7 bases. The closer fit of TRBJ2-1 to the DNA end suggests the J call may be wrong. Germline values: CDR1 LGHDT, CDR2 YNNKEL (reference sequence). This CDR3 region has 13 residues. The CDR3 region is CASSQNRGSEQFF. The CDR3, as DNA: TGTGCCAGCAGCCAAAACAGGGGTTCTGAGCAGTTCTTC.

This clonotype was seen a few times. The chain employs TRBV2 and TRBJ2-6, with D tentatively TRBD2 (5 bases). CDR1 and CDR2 from the germline V gene are SNHLY and FYNNEI. V lost 6 bases to trimming and J lost 0 bases, with 18 bases between them. This CDR3 is 18 amino acids long. For the CDR3, the DNA is TGTGCCAGCAGCGACCCAGGCAGAGGGTACTCTGGGGCCAACGTCCTGACTTTC. It translates to CASSDPGRGYSGANVLTF.

This clonotype was detected only a few times. This chain joins TRBV20-1 and TRBJ1-2; a possible D gene is TRBD1 (5 bases). The CDR3 contains 13 residues. The V end was cut by 3 bases, the J end by 4 bases, with 12 bases between. Germline-derived CDR1 and CDR2 are DFQATT and SNEGSKA (reference sequence). Here the CDR3 DNA reads TGCAGTGCTAGTCGGGGCCTCCTCTATGGCTACACCTTC. Amino acid sequence: CSASRGLLYGYTF.

This clonotype was seen a handful of times. The V and J genes are TRBV13 and TRBJ2-7, with TRBD2 identical over 13 bases. The ends lost 7 bases at V and 3 bases at J; junction bases unmatched: 6. The V gene's germline CDR1 is PRHDT and CDR2 FYEKMQ (reference sequence). The CDR3 runs 15 residues. Written as DNA, the CDR3 is TGTGCCAGCACCTCCAGGACTAGCGGGAGCTACGAGCAGTACTTC. This translates into CASTSRTSGSYEQYF.

This clonotype has just a few counts. The chain recombines TRBV30 with TRBJ1-6; 10 bases are shared with TRBD1. The length of the CDR3 is 15 residues. The trim removed 0 bases at V and 8 bases at J, leaving 4 bases unmatched. Germline values: CDR1 GTSNPN, CDR2 SVGIG (reference sequence). For the CDR3, the DNA is TGTGCCTGGAGTGTACGACAGGGGGCGGATTCACCCCTCCACTTT. Residues: CAWSVRQGADSPLHF.

This clonotype was counted many times. The chain recombines TRBV20-1 with TRBJ1-2; TRBD1 aligns across 7 bases. Germline CDR1 is DFQATT and CDR2 is SNEGSKA (reference sequence). The CDR3 contains 11 residues. The chain's CDR3 is CRPGGNYGYTF. The DNA of the CDR3 is TGCAGACCAGGGGGTAACTATGGCTACACCTTC.

This clonotype was found a few times. This sequence joins TRBV6-1 and TRBJ2-3; perhaps TRBD2 as D (6 bases). Per the germline V gene, CDR1 is MNHNS and CDR2 is SASEGT. Trimming shortened V by 2 bases and J by 4 bases, and 13 bases separated the two germline ends. The CDR3 extends over 15 amino acids. Here the CDR3 DNA reads TGTGCCAGCAGTGAATTGGGGGGAGTGGCAGATACGCAGTATTTT. The encoded protein is CASSELGGVADTQYF.

This clonotype appeared a few times. The chain is built from TRBV6-2 or TRBV6-3 and TRBJ2-5, with 13 nucleotides matching TRBD2. The CDR3 runs 16 residues. The ends lost 8 bases at V and 2 bases at J; junction bases unmatched: 8. Looked up from germline, CDR1 is MNHEY and CDR2 is SVGEGT. This CDR3 reads CASFGTSGIGQETQYF. The CDR3 coding sequence is TGTGCCAGCTTTGGGACTAGCGGGATTGGACAAGAGACCCAGTACTTC.

At least ten counts were recorded for this clonotype. The J gene is TRBJ1-1, the V gene TRBV2; D call uncertain. Deletions cut 3 bases from V and 3 bases from J, with 5 bases between. Germline CDR1 is SNHLY and CDR2 is FYNNEI. The CDR3 is made up of 12 amino acids. The CDR3 sequence: CASSERDTEAFF. The DNA for the CDR3 is TGTGCCAGCAGTGAGAGGGACACTGAAGCTTTCTTT. Full variable domain (remainder filled in from reference TRBV2 and TRBJ1-1): EPEVTQTPSHQVTQMGQEVILRCVPISNHLYFYWYRQILGQKVEFLVSFYNNEISEKSEIFDDQFSVERPDGSNFTLKIRSTKLEDSAMYFCASSERDTEAFFGQGTRLTVV.

The sample holds many counts of this clonotype. The J gene is TRBJ1-2, the V gene TRBV28, with a tentative D call TRBD1 (6 bases). Trimming stripped 1 base from V and 8 bases from J, with 17 bases between. Germline loops: CDR1 MDHEN, CDR2 SYDVKM. There are 15 residues in the CDR3. CDR3 nucleotide sequence: TGTGCCAGCAGTTTATTCGGGGGCGGGGCCTACGGCTACACCTTC. This encodes CASSLFGGGAYGYTF.

This chain connects TRBV5-1 to TRBJ1-1; D not resolved. This CDR3 contains 15 residues. Per the germline V gene, CDR1 is SGHRS and CDR2 is YFSETQ. V lost 2 bases, J lost 1 base, and 12 bases lay in between. The DNA for the CDR3 is TGCGCCAGCAGCTTCTTTGTGGGCGGGAACACTGAAGCTTTCTTT. This sequence encodes CASSFFVGGNTEAFF.

V is TRBV30 and J is TRBJ2-7; maybe TRBD1 (6 bases). The CDR3 is made up of 11 amino acids. Germline values: CDR1 GTSNPN, CDR2 SVGIG (reference sequence). The V and J ends lost 8 bases and 5 bases respectively, with 13 bases between them. Written as DNA, the CDR3 is TGTGCCGGTCGAACAGGGAACGAGCAGTACTTC. It yields the protein CAGRTGNEQYF.

In this sample, this clonotype turned up many times. The J gene is TRBJ1-2, the V gene TRBV28; TRBD1 matches 7 bases. Germline V CDR1 and CDR2: MDHEN, SYDVKM. Trimming at V came to 2 bases and at J to 5 bases, leaving 5 bases not matched to a gene. There are 14 residues in the CDR3. The CDR3 here is CASSLTGAGYGYTF. The CDR3 DNA follows: TGTGCCAGCAGTTTAACAGGGGCTGGGTATGGCTACACCTTC.